This record covers a single T cell receptor (beta chain). These data belong to a study of blood T cell repertoires in COVID-19. Study as a whole: Samples came from the United States, Italy and Spain, spanning acute and convalescent COVID-19.

The assay was immunoSEQ multiplex PCR, and TCRdb's table has in-frame clones only and misses some. The data hold around 470,000 clones, with less than 95% observed a single time. Recovered status applied to Cohort 3 donors who had two consecutive negative PCRs. It also applied to those with clearance or with symptom resolution. V lost 5 bases and J lost 0; bases outside the gene matches: 7. This CDR3 comprises 15 residues. Germline V CDR1 and CDR2: MNHEY, SMNVEV (reference sequence). The clonotype comes from a man aged 18 to 35 who had recovered from COVID-19. J is TRBJ2-7 and V is TRBV27; the match to TRBD1 covers 7 bases. Sequenced: PBMCs or T cells enriched from blood (not recorded which). Here the CDR3 DNA reads TGTGCCAGCAGTCAAGGGACAGAATTCTCCTACGAGCAGTACTTC. This encodes CASSQGTEFSYEQYF.